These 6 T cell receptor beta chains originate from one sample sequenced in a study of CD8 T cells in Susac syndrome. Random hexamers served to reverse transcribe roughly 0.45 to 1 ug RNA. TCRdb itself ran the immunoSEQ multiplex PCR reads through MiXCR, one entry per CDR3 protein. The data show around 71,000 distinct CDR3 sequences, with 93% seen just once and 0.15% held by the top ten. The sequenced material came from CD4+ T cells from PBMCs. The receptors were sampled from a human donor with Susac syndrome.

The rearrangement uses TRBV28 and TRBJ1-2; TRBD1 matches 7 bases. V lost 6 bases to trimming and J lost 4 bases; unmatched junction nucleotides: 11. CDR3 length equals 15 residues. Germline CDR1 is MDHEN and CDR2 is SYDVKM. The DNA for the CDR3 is TGTGCCAGCAGCCCTCCCCGCGGGGACAGCTATGGCTACACCTTC. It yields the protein CASSPPRGDSYGYTF.

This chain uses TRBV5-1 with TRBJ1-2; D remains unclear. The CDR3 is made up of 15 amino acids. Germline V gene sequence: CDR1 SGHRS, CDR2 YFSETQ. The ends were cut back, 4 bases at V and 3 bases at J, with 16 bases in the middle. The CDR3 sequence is CASSPRTQRYYGYTF. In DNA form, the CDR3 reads TGCGCCAGCAGCCCGAGGACCCAAAGGTACTATGGCTACACCTTC.

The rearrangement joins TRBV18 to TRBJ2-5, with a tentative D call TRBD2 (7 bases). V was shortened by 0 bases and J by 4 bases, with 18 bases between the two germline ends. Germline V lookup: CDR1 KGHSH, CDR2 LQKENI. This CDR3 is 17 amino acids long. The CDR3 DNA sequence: TGTGCCAGCTCACCACCAAGGAGTACAGGGAGGGGAGAGACCCAGTACTTC. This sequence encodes CASSPPRSTGRGETQYF.

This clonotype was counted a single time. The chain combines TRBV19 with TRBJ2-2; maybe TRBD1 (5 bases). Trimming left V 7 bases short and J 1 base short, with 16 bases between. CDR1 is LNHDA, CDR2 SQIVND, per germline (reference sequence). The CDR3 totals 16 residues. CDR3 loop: CASNLYRSVNTGELFF. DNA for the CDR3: TGTGCCAGTAATTTATACAGGAGCGTGAACACCGGGGAGCTGTTTTTT.

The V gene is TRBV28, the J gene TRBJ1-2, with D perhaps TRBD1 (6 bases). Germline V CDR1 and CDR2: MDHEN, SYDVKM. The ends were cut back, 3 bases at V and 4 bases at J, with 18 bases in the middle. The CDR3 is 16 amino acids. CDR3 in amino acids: CASSLAEGGGTYGYTF. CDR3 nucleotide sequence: TGTGCCAGCAGTTTGGCCGAGGGGGGAGGGACCTATGGCTACACCTTC.

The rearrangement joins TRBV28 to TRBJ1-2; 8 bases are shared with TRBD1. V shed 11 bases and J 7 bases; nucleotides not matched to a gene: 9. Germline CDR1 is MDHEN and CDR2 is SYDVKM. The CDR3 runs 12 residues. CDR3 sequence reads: CAAETGAAGYTF. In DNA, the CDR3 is TGTGCCGCCGAGACAGGGGCCGCTGGCTACACCTTC.